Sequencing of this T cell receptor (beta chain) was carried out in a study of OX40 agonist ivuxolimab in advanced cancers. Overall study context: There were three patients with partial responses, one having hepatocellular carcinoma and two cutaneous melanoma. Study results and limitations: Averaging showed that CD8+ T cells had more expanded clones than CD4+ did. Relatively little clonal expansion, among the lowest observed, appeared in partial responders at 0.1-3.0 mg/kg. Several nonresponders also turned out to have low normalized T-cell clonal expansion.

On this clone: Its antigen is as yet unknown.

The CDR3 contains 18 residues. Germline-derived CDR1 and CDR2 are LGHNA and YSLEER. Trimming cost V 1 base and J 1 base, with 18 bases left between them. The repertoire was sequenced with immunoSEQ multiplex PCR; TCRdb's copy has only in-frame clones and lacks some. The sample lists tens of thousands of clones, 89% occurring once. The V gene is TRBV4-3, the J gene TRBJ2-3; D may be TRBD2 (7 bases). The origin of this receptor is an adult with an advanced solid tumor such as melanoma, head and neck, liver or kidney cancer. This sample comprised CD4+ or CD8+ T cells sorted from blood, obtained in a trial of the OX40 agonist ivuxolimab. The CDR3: CASSQAPGGLAGTDTQYF. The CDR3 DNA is TGCGCCAGCAGCCAAGCCCCCGGGGGGCTAGCGGGCACAGATACGCAGTATTTT.